This T cell receptor beta chain was observed in a study of beta chain features in type 1 diabetes. Study results and caveats: TCRB rearrangement may or may not be influenced by HLA type; here this remained unresolved. Patients and controls would share equally any PCR tilt toward shorter templates. Sampled from patients, naive, central memory and Treg TCRB repertoires appeared more similar than those sampled from healthy donors.

The CDR3 has 15 residues. Trimming took off 6 bases at V and 4 bases at J, with 19 bases between the two ends. Germline CDR1 SGHRS, CDR2 YFSETQ. This clone was seen more than once but under ten times. Its target is not known. Sorting based on CD45RO/CCR7/CD25/CD127/CD95/CD27 separated CD4+ naive, central memory, regulatory and stem cell-like memory cells. The sequenced template was cDNA made from the entire isolated RNA. Generated by immunoSEQ multiplex PCR, the TCRdb table keeps only in-frame clones and is missing some. The sample lists under 300,000 clones, 8% occurring once. The chain links TRBV5-1 to TRBJ1-2; D gene ambiguous. Sequenced input: central memory CD4+ T cells from blood. The TCR comes from a woman aged 18-30 years in good health. CDR3: CASMEWSAQGYGYTF. CDR3 in DNA: TGCGCCAGCATGGAGTGGTCGGCTCAAGGCTATGGCTACACCTTC.